This T cell receptor (beta chain) was sequenced for a study of shared clonotypes between healthy human individuals (dated by TCRdb to about 2020). Background for the entire study: The cohort comprised two women and a few men aged 18 to 49 years. Per donor, three plates each were used for CD4 naive and CD4 memory, two for CD8 naive, and one for CD8 memory. To estimate repertoire size and how much clonotypes are shared between individuals, the study performed deep sequencing of blood TCR repertoires from a few healthy adults. Different laboratories and diverse techniques were used to prepare libraries and sequence TCR repertoires, to increase sequencing depth and limit assay-specific biases. Each donor's leukapheresis produced roughly between roughly 0.94 and 9.5 billion PBMCs. The research as a whole found: Compared with non-shared clonotypes, clonotypes shared by all four sorted-subset donors had higher generation probabilities. Incomplete sequencing was indicated by rarefaction of sorted-subset datasets, despite the large sequencing depth. Based on pairwise subsampling, the degree of clonotype sharing among donors was expected to be affected by sequencing depth. Because the study included a small number of donors, the genetic and exposure-history diversity represented was limited. Sampling was limited to blood, and TCR repertoires in tissue likely differ from TCR repertoires in blood. When several donors were compared, the shared fraction of clonotypes was around 5% for naive CD4, about 4% for naive CD8, more than 2% for memory CD4, and less than 0.5% for memory CD8. Estimated clonotype richness was generally larger for naive than for memory subsets.

Concerning this clone itself: The antigen this receptor binds is unknown. Per-nucleotide qualities are absent, and no much larger clonotype sits a single base away.

Using the deep immunoSEQ assay, multiplex PCR amplified TCR CDR3 regions from genomic DNA. For each cell subset, the extracted genomic DNA was distributed evenly across all wells of several immunoSEQ 96-well plates, and each plate served as one replicate. For sorted subsets, each replicate PCR was loaded with approximately 200 ng genomic DNA, equivalent to 32,000 or so T cell genomes. The purified libraries were quantified using a Qubit 3.0 fluorometer, sized with a Bioanalyzer 2100, and then quantified again using the KAPA Library Quantification kit. Every immunoSEQ 96-well plate was sequenced on a dedicated single-read 150-cycle Illumina NextSeq 550 flow cell. The authors processed their data as follows. Because the immunoSEQ output held only junctional sequences and lacked quality scores, the filtering could not match the filtering applied to full-length reads. To assign V/J genes and CDR3, sequences were annotated using PyIR, a Python wrapper for IgBLAST v1.9, with IMGT germline references. Any read was removed if the V/J assignment was weak (E-value above 1e-6), the CDR3 was missing, or the read contained stop codons, out-of-frame junctions, or ambiguous translated residues. V3J clonotypes were defined as sequences sharing an identical inferred V gene, J gene, and CDR3 amino acid sequence. Percentage overlap between repertoires was computed as shared unique clonotypes divided by the size of the smaller repertoire. Repertoire richness was assessed with RTK rarefaction, the Chao1 estimator, and Recon v2.1 estimates of unobserved clonotypes. Generation probabilities were computed with OLGA for all TCRbeta clonotypes obtained by the gDNA method from several donors. The clones in this table, taken by TCRdb from immuneACCESS, are in-frame only. Not every clone is retained; where verified, under half of the shortfall comes from an unresolved V gene, and the cause of the rest is unknown. V and J calls and clone size are those listed in that table; D and trimming were worked out from the DNA. The sample yields around 1.9 million clones; 85% to 95% were counted once. The ten largest account for less than 2% of the sample.

CD8 naive samples were obtained by positive selection for CCR7 among CD45RO-negative cells, yielding a CD45RA+CCR7+ population from which TemRA cells were excluded. Healthy HIV-negative adults with no recently reported acute infections or vaccinations were included as donors. Only Caucasian adults living in Nashville, Tennessee, USA were represented among the donors. After blood collection by leukapheresis, PBMCs were isolated using Ficoll-Histopaque density gradient centrifugation and then cryopreserved in the vapor phase of liquid nitrogen. Analytical flow cytometry was used to check the purity and quantity of every magnetically sorted T cell population. Each sorted fraction had its genomic DNA isolated and then quantified by UV absorbance on a Nanodrop 2000c. Trimming costs V 4 bases and J 3 bases, and their ends lie 14 bases apart. Sequences SGHTS (CDR1) and YDEGEE (CDR2) are obtained from the germline V gene. The CDR3 measures 15 amino acids from cysteine to phenylalanine. The entry retains the CDR3 DNA only, 45 bases that are in frame from base 1.

The chain joins TRBV5-8 to TRBJ1-5; too little of a D gene remains to name it. Source material: naive CD8+ T cells from PBMCs. The sample's cell subset or site label, decoded: CD45RA+CCR7+. This TCR came from a man aged 18-30 years in good health. Some clones in this sample may be carry-over from other donors' samples. The base sequence is TGTGCCAGCAGCCCCCTGGGCAGGTCCAATCAGCCCCAGCATTTT. Protein translation: CASSPLGRSNQPQHF.